This TCR beta chain comes out of a study of monozygotic twins with cystic fibrosis. As to this clone: What it binds is not known.

Study-level results: In this small cohort, shared CDR3 numbers showed no association with age, concordance or disease severity. J usage was most co-twin-similar in 8 of 16 pairs, V in 13. Median Simpson clonality of roughly 0.0093 suggested naive T cells predominated.

Germline loops: CDR1 MRHNA, CDR2 SNTAGT. Trimming at V came to 5 bases and at J to 4 bases, leaving 4 bases not matched to a gene. This CDR3 region has 13 residues. TCRdb's copy holds only in-frame clones and misses some; the assay was immunoSEQ multiplex PCR. The table records over 30,000 clones, 85% to 95% of them present only once. This rearrangement joins TRBV6-4 to TRBJ1-1; 7 bases are a match to TRBD1. Specimen: blood. The sequence came from a boy aged 2 to 10 with cystic fibrosis. The CDR3 nucleotides read TGTGCCAGCAGTACAGGGGTTGGCACTGAAGCTTTCTTT. Protein: CASSTGVGTEAFF.